These 12 T cell receptor beta chains originate from one sample sequenced in a study of blood T cells in healthy people across ages. Using a J-beta primer mix together with a sample-barcoded 5' primer, a second PCR was run for 7 to 11 cycles. TCRdb called the 5' RACE reads again in MiXCR, with one record for every CDR3 protein. The repertoire has 950,000 to 1,200,000 distinct CDR3 sequences, around two fifths of them found once; the top ten carry about an eighth. Sequenced input: blood. The receptor source for this set is a man between 18 and 29 years old in good health.

The chain is built from TRBV20-1 and TRBJ2-1, with 8 bases that match TRBD1. Germline V gene data show CDR1 as DFQATT and CDR2 as SNEGSKA (reference sequence). The CDR3 totals 15 residues. V shed 2 bases and J 1 base; nucleotides not matched to a gene: 4. The CDR3 region is CSARFRDRSYNEQFF. The CDR3 bases are TGCAGTGCTAGATTCCGGGACAGGTCCTACAATGAGCAGTTCTTC.

The chain links TRBV2 to TRBJ2-1; TRBD2 matches at 8 bases. This CDR3 spans 20 amino acids. V lost 6 bases to trimming and J lost 7 bases; unmatched junction nucleotides: 26. Per germline, CDR1 SNHLY and CDR2 FYNNEI. CDR3 region: CASSYPTGLAGVPVRNEQFF. The CDR3, as DNA: TGTGCCAGCAGCTACCCCACTGGACTAGCCGGCGTACCCGTTAGGAATGAGCAGTTCTTC.

A few counts support this clonotype. The rearrangement joins TRBV20-1 to TRBJ2-5; tentatively, D is TRBD2 (5 bases). Germline V lookup: CDR1 DFQATT, CDR2 SNEGSKA (reference sequence). Deletions cut 3 bases from V and 5 bases from J, with 10 bases between. CDR3 size: 12 residues. The CDR3: CSARSREETQYF. CDR3 sequence (DNA): TGCAGTGCTAGGTCAAGGGAGGAGACCCAGTACTTC.

This clonotype came up a few times. The chain joins TRBV20-1 to TRBJ1-2; possibly TRBD1 for D (5 bases). The CDR3 length is 15 residues. Trimming took off 0 bases at V and 3 bases at J, with 14 bases between the two ends. The germline V gene encodes CDR1 DFQATT and CDR2 SNEGSKA (reference sequence). The CDR3 sequence: CSARDRWGNYYGYTF. Written as DNA, the CDR3 is TGCAGTGCTAGAGATCGGTGGGGGAATTACTATGGCTACACCTTC.

This clonotype was seen more than once but under ten times. V usage is TRBV7-9 and J usage is TRBJ2-1; possible D gene TRBD2, 6 bases. The germline V gene encodes CDR1 SEHNR and CDR2 FQNEAQ (reference sequence). This CDR3 is built from 14 residues. With 3 bases removed from V and 12 bases from J, the gap between germline ends came to 18 bases. The CDR3 protein is CASSFAGLGETQFF. In DNA, the CDR3 is TGTGCCAGCAGCTTTGCGGGGCTAGGGGAGACGCAGTTCTTC.

This rearrangement joins TRBV12-3 or TRBV12-4 to TRBJ2-1; 9 bases are shared with TRBD1. The CDR3 spans 16 residues. The trim removed 5 bases at V and 5 bases at J, leaving 10 bases unmatched. The CDR3 loop is CASSRRRDRVNNEQFF. In DNA form, the CDR3 reads TGTGCCAGCAGTCGCCGCCGGGACAGGGTCAACAATGAGCAGTTCTTC.

This clonotype was detected only once. The chain carries TRBV20-1 and TRBJ2-5; no firm D call. V dropped 6 bases and J dropped 11 bases, with 7 bases sitting between them. This CDR3 has 8 residues. Germline V gives CDR1 DFQATT, CDR2 SNEGSKA (reference sequence). The CDR3 coding sequence is TGCAGTGCCGGAAAGCAGTACTTC. This codes for CSAGKQYF.

The rearrangement links TRBV6-2 or TRBV6-3 to TRBJ1-5; the D gene is possibly TRBD1 (6 bases). The germline CDR1 and CDR2 sequences are MNHEY and SVGEGT. The CDR3 runs to 15 residues. Trimming took off 10 bases at V and 1 base at J, with 17 bases between the two ends. The CDR3 DNA is TGTGCCACCGATTCAGGGGCAGGAAGCAATCAGCCCCAGCATTTT. It translates to CATDSGAGSNQPQHF.

This rearrangement joins TRBV10-3 to TRBJ1-1; D gene ambiguous. This CDR3 is built from 12 residues. Germline-derived CDR1 and CDR2 are ENHRY and SYGVKD. The CDR3 DNA reads as TGTGGTATAGGGTCATTAGGGACTGAAGCTTTCTTT. It encodes CGIGSLGTEAFF.

CDR3 bases: TGTGCCAGCAGCTTAGGGGGTCAGGGGAGGTTCAGTCAGCCCCAGCATTTT. As protein: CASSLGGQGRFSQPQHF. This chain uses TRBV11-2 with TRBJ1-5, with TRBD1 as a possible D gene (6 bases). V was trimmed by 1 base and J by 6 bases, leaving 19 bases between them. The germline CDR1 and CDR2 sequences are SGHAT and FQNNGV. The CDR3 extends over 17 amino acids.

V usage is TRBV5-1 and J usage is TRBJ1-6, with TRBD1 identical over 10 bases. Germline V lookup: CDR1 SGHRS, CDR2 YFSETQ. The CDR3 has 15 amino acids. V dropped 6 bases and J dropped 5; count of bases not matched to a gene: 5. This CDR3 reads CASTFGQGDNSPLHF. The CDR3 DNA reads TGCGCCAGCACCTTCGGACAGGGGGATAATTCACCCCTCCACTTT.

The rearrangement uses TRBV15 and TRBJ1-1; D remains ambiguous. CDR3 length: 14 residues. V lost 4 bases and J lost 0, with 9 bases in between. Germline V gene sequence: CDR1 LNHNV, CDR2 YYDKDF (reference sequence). CDR3 coding DNA: TGTGCCACCAGCATACGAACCATGAACACTGAAGCTTTCTTT. This gives the protein CATSIRTMNTEAFF.